This is a list of T cell receptor beta chains from one sample in a study of cytomegalovirus exposure and HLA in healthy donors. The method was immunoSEQ multiplex PCR; TCRdb's version includes in-frame clones alone and lacks a portion of them. Of 150,000 to 200,000 clones listed, around 75% are singletons. Source material: PBMCs. These receptors originate from a woman between 50 and 59 years old in good health and CMV-seronegative. CDR3s include the opening cysteine and the closing phenylalanine or tryptophan. The order of the fields is J gene, V gene, CDR3 length, CDR3 protein.

TRBJ1-1,TRBV5-1,15,CASSLTGGANTEAFF
TRBJ2-4,TRBV7-2,14,CASSARTGQNIQYF
TRBJ2-1,TRBV7-3,15,CASQLGGEAYNEQFF
TRBJ2-7,TRBV27,13,CASSLWGSYEQYF
TRBJ1-2,TRBV28,11,CASSLRVGYTF
TRBJ1-2,TRBV6-5,13,CASRNRGGDGYTF
TRBJ1-2,TRBV4-1,14,CASSQGTGGYGYTF
TRBJ1-1,TRBV19,14,CASSKGVVGTEAFF
TRBJ2-2,TRBV11-2,16,CASSSFVESDTGELFF
TRBJ1-1,TRBV27,13,CASSPTDYTEAFF
TRBJ2-2,TRBV6-1,14,CASSRQMNTGELFF
TRBJ2-5,TRBV13,16,CASSPRLATYKETQYF
TRBJ2-4,TRBV7-2,15,CASSPQRVGKNIQYF
TRBJ1-2,TRBV6-6,15,CASSFRRASQYGYTF
TRBJ1-5,TRBV27,12,CATGFGNQPQHF
TRBJ1-1,TRBV7-2,14,CASSSTDRFTEAFF
TRBJ1-1,TRBV10-3,16,CAISRTPTGVNTEAFF
TRBJ1-2,TRBV6-1,13,CASSERWQVGYTF
TRBJ2-7,TRBV9,15,CASRGSTGWDYEQYF
TRBJ2-3,TRBV5-1,15,CASSFAAASTDTQYF
TRBJ2-7,TRBV5-4,12,CASSISSSEQYF
TRBJ2-7,TRBV14,15,CASSQERIRGYEQYF
TRBJ2-1,TRBV5-1,14,CASSLEAGRGEQFF
TRBJ2-1,TRBV15,19,CATSRDLKVAGPSYNEQFF
TRBJ2-1,TRBV27,15,CASSYVAGFNNEQFF
TRBJ2-1,TRBV7-2,14,CASSSEGLVDEQFF
TRBJ2-1,TRBV9,14,CASSARGVYNEQFF
TRBJ2-5,TRBV30,13,CAWSKWGVETQYF
TRBJ2-2,TRBV9,17,CASSFLPGQGSTGELFF
TRBJ1-1,TRBV7-9,17,CASSFWGPGGLNTEAFF
TRBJ2-6,TRBV2,17,CASSVRGAPSGANVLTF
TRBJ2-7,TRBV25-1,17,CASSVPSTDTYSYEQYF
TRBJ2-7,TRBV7-9,12,CASSASTYEQYF
TRBJ2-1,TRBV28,10,CASSLREQFF
TRBJ2-7,TRBV4-3,16,CASSQDRRGLSYEQYF
.,TRBV5-8,14,CASSLGQGVHEQYF
TRBJ1-6,TRBV27,14,CASSDTGLNSPLHF
TRBJ1-1,TRBV7-9,13,CSSSLPQGTQAFF
TRBJ2-7,TRBV7-7,13,CASSRLQGYEQYF
TRBJ2-5,TRBV5-1,17,CASSQERTGAGGETQYF
TRBJ1-2,TRBV6-6,15,CASSSLGDRLNGYTF